Following are 21 T cell receptor beta chains from one sample sequenced in a study of shared clonotypes between healthy human individuals. Clones were read by immunoSEQ multiplex PCR, and TCRdb kept only the in-frame ones, dropping some. The top ten clones hold over 1.3% of a sample with over a million clones, more than 60% of them seen once. Sequencing was done on a sample of memory CD4+ T cells sorted from blood. The sample's subset: CD45RA-negative fraction. The receptors stem from a young man in good health.

The chain links TRBV29-1 to TRBJ2-3, with D unresolved. Germline V CDR1 and CDR2: SQVTM, ANQGSEA. The CDR3 totals 12 residues. V dropped 3 bases and J dropped 1 base, with 5 bases sitting between them. In nucleotides, the CDR3 is TGCAGCGTTGATGTGGGCACAGATACGCAGTATTTT. Its protein is CSVDVGTDTQYF.

The chain links TRBV25-1 to TRBJ2-7; D is uncertain. Per germline, CDR1 MGHDK and CDR2 SYGVNS. The CDR3 has 16 amino acids. V lost 6 bases to trimming and J lost 7 bases, with 25 bases between them. This CDR3 is CASSGTLRGRVWEQYF. The CDR3 nucleotides read TGTGCCAGCAGCGGCACGCTCCGAGGCCGTGTTTGGGAGCAGTACTTC.

The J gene is TRBJ2-2, the V gene TRBV6-1; TRBD2 matches 8 bases. Trimming cost V 2 bases and J 4 bases; bases outside gene matches: 6. The germline gives CDR1 MNHNS, CDR2 SASEGT. The CDR3 has 16 amino acids. In nucleotides, the CDR3 is TGTGCCAGCAGTGAAATGGGGCGGGAGGCCACCGGGGAGCTGTTTTTT. This codes for CASSEMGREATGELFF.

A single count supports this clone. This chain uses TRBV5-4 with TRBJ2-7; TRBD1 is a possible D gene (5 bases). The V gene lost 7 bases and the J gene lost 5 bases, with 16 bases spanning the gap. The CDR3 loop spans 13 amino acids. Germline lookup yields CDR1 SGHNT and CDR2 YYREEE (reference sequence). The CDR3 sequence is CASGPMPQDEQYF. CDR3 DNA: TGTGCCAGCGGCCCGATGCCACAGGACGAGCAGTACTTC.

The rearrangement links TRBV10-3 to TRBJ1-4; 9 bases line up with TRBD1. The CDR3 length is 14 residues. With 5 bases clipped from V and 5 bases from J, the junction kept 3 bases outside the gene matches. The germline gives CDR1 ENHRY, CDR2 SYGVKD. The CDR3, as DNA: TGTGCCATCAGTAGACAGGGGGGAAATGAAAAACTGTTTTTT. It is translated as CAISRQGGNEKLFF.

Ten or more counts support this clone. This chain links TRBV14 with TRBJ2-7; unclear D gene. This CDR3 has 13 amino acids. V was pared by 1 base and J by 3 bases, with 7 bases between. CDR1 is SGHDN and CDR2 is FVKESK in the germline V gene. DNA of the CDR3: TGTGCCAGCAGCCAAGCGATTATCTACGAGCAGTACTTC. Translating gives CASSQAIIYEQYF.

The chain carries TRBV14 and TRBJ1-5, with a tentative D call TRBD1 (6 bases). Germline lookup yields CDR1 SGHDN and CDR2 FVKESK. Between the trimmed V and J ends, which lost 0 bases and 2 bases, there was a span of 14 bases. There are 17 residues in the CDR3. In DNA, the CDR3 is TGTGCCAGCAGCCAAGAACAGGGAAAACGAGGCAATCAGCCCCAGCATTTT. It specifies CASSQEQGKRGNQPQHF.

To note about this clone: The same CDR3 is also encoded by other DNA sequences in this sample. The chain links TRBV5-1 to TRBJ2-7; 14 nucleotides match TRBD2. This CDR3 is 14 amino acids long. With 4 bases clipped from V and 5 bases from J, the junction kept 2 bases outside the gene matches. The germline gives CDR1 SGHRS, CDR2 YFSETQ. The CDR3 region is CASSLGLAGDEQYF. The CDR3 bases are TGCGCCAGCAGCCTGGGACTAGCGGGGGACGAGCAGTACTTC.

The J gene is TRBJ2-2, the V gene TRBV19; the D is unclear. This CDR3 has 14 residues. The germline V and J ends were trimmed by 3 bases and 1 base, with 6 bases remaining between them. Looked up from germline, CDR1 is LNHDA and CDR2 is SQIVND (reference sequence). Written as DNA, the CDR3 is TGTGCCAGTAGTATTTCGGGGAACACCGGGGAGCTGTTTTTT. It encodes CASSISGNTGELFF.

The V gene is TRBV10-3, the J gene TRBJ1-2, with D uncertain. The CDR3 totals 14 residues. The germline V gene has CDR1 ENHRY and CDR2 SYGVKD. V was clipped by 2 bases and J by 0 bases, with 7 bases between them. This chain's CDR3 is CAISESSANYGYTF. The CDR3 nucleotides read TGTGCCATCAGTGAGAGCTCCGCTAACTATGGCTACACCTTC.

The rearrangement uses TRBV6-6 and TRBJ2-5; D is undetermined. This CDR3 contains 12 residues. V dropped 5 bases and J dropped 7 bases, with 11 bases sitting between them. Germline V lookup: CDR1 MNHNY, CDR2 SVGAGI (reference sequence). DNA for the CDR3: TGTGCCAGCAGTCCTAACAGCGTGACCCAGTACTTC. Its translation: CASSPNSVTQYF.

The chain is built from TRBV30 and TRBJ1-2, with a possible D match to TRBD1 (5 bases). Trimming cost V 2 bases and J 4 bases, with 17 bases left between them. The length of the CDR3 is 15 residues. Per germline, CDR1 GTSNPN and CDR2 SVGIG (reference sequence). In nucleotides, the CDR3 is TGTGCCTGGAGTCCCACGGGGGTCTCCATCTATGGCTACACCTTC. Translating it yields CAWSPTGVSIYGYTF.

This clone has at least ten counts. The V gene is TRBV18, the J gene TRBJ2-7, with 9 bases that match TRBD2. V lost 3 bases, J lost 3 bases, and 3 bases stayed unmatched. CDR3 size: 14 residues. Germline V gene lookup returns CDR1 KGHSH and CDR2 LQKENI. This CDR3 reads CASSPGLAIYEQYF. CDR3 nucleotide sequence: TGTGCCAGCTCACCGGGACTAGCTATCTACGAGCAGTACTTC.

This clone has only a few counts. V gene TRBV29-1 combines with J gene TRBJ1-2, with D maybe TRBD1 (5 bases). This CDR3 is built from 12 residues. V shed 4 bases and J shed 2 bases, with 8 bases lying between them. Germline V lookup: CDR1 SQVTM, CDR2 ANQGSEA. The CDR3 loop is CSVAPGNYGYTF. In DNA, the CDR3 is TGCAGCGTTGCCCCAGGGAACTATGGCTACACCTTC. The full variable domain, in which reference TRBV29-1 and TRBJ1-2 provide the parts outside the CDR3, is SAVISQKPSRDICQRGTSLTIQCQVDSQVTMMFWYRQQPGQSLTLIATANQGSEATYESGFVIDKFPISRPNLTFSTLTVSNMSPEDSSIYLCSVAPGNYGYTFGSGTRLTVV.

This clone was detected only a few times. The rearrangement joins TRBV19 to TRBJ1-5; D is unclear. CDR1 is LNHDA, CDR2 SQIVND, per germline (reference sequence). The ends were cut back, 3 bases at V and 8 bases at J, with 11 bases in the middle. The CDR3 contains 13 residues. CDR3 coding DNA: TGTGCCAGTAGTATTCCTGGGCTTGAGCCCCAGCATTTT. Its protein product is CASSIPGLEPQHF.

This rearrangement joins TRBV25-1 to TRBJ1-2; tentatively, D is TRBD1 (6 bases). Germline loops: CDR1 MGHDK, CDR2 SYGVNS. The CDR3 is made up of 12 amino acids. V was cut by 8 bases and J by 8 bases, with 15 bases left in between. CDR3 sequence: CASLQKGGGYTF. The CDR3 nucleotides read TGTGCCAGCTTACAAAAGGGGGGAGGCTACACCTTC.

This chain uses TRBV5-1 with TRBJ1-2; D might be TRBD1 (5 bases). This CDR3 spans 14 amino acids. Germline lookup yields CDR1 SGHRS and CDR2 YFSETQ. V lost 1 base to trimming and J lost 10 bases, with 17 bases between them. The CDR3 coding sequence is TGCGCCAGCAGCTTGAGGGACGGGAACGTTGTCTACACCTTC. Protein product: CASSLRDGNVVYTF.

This clone occurred a few times. V is TRBV7-6 and J is TRBJ1-1; D uncertain. Germline lookup yields CDR1 SGHVS and CDR2 FNYEAQ. The CDR3 length is 14 residues. Trimming removed 1 base at V and 4 bases at J, with 10 bases between. This CDR3 is CASSLGALGTEAFF. CDR3 DNA: TGTGCCAGCAGCTTAGGGGCGCTGGGCACTGAAGCTTTCTTT.

Only a few counts were recorded for this clone. V and J are TRBV6-1 and TRBJ2-2; 7 bases are a match to TRBD1. This CDR3 contains 16 residues. From germline, CDR1 is MNHNS and CDR2 SASEGT. J lost 10 bases, V lost 3 bases, and 14 bases had no gene match. The CDR3 region is CASSDRTGAKREELFF. The CDR3 DNA sequence: TGTGCCAGCAGTGACAGGACAGGAGCCAAGAGAGAGGAGCTGTTTTTT.

The gene calls are TRBV5-6 and TRBJ2-3; possibly TRBD2 for D (5 bases). CDR3 size: 15 residues. The germline gives CDR1 SGHDT, CDR2 YYEEEE. The V and J ends lost 0 bases and 0 bases respectively, with 8 bases between them. The CDR3 loop reads CASSLGTFSTDTQYF. The DNA for the CDR3 is TGTGCCAGCAGCTTGGGGACTTTTAGCACAGATACGCAGTATTTT.

The genes are TRBV6-5 and TRBJ1-2; TRBD1 matches at 9 bases. This CDR3 spans 16 amino acids. CDR1 is MNHEY and CDR2 is SVGAGI in the germline V gene. V lost 0 bases and J lost 4; bases outside the gene matches: 6. As DNA, the CDR3 is TGTGCCAGCAGTTACTCGGGACAGGGTGGGATCTATGGCTACACCTTC. The encoded protein is CASSYSGQGGIYGYTF.